These 14 T cell receptor beta chains originate from one sample sequenced in a study of CD8+ T cells in alopecia areata. RNA extraction was followed by reverse transcription into cDNA, which acted as the sequencing template. The table came from immunoSEQ multiplex PCR; TCRdb's copy has only in-frame clones and leaves some out. The sample shows 200,000 or so clones, more than 50% of them seen only once. Sequencing was performed on CD8+ T cells sorted from blood. These receptors were collected from a human donor in good health.

The V and J genes are TRBV9 and TRBJ2-3; 8 bases match TRBD2. The CDR3 length is 14 residues. V gave up 7 bases and J gave up 2 bases; unmatched junction bases: 6. Germline assignment: CDR1 SGDLS and CDR2 YYNGEE. CDR3 nucleotides: TGTGCCAGCGCCTTAGCGGGAATCACAGATACGCAGTATTTT. As protein: CASALAGITDTQYF.

This clone was observed at least ten times. Other DNA sequences from this sample encode an identical CDR3 as well. The chain's CDR3 is CASSRPRNTIYF. CDR3 DNA: TGTGCCAGCAGCCGCCCCCGAAACACCATATATTTT. The V call is TRBV6-5, the J call TRBJ1-3, with D hard to call. Germline V gene sequence: CDR1 MNHEY, CDR2 SVGAGI. The CDR3 extends over 12 amino acids. Trimming pared 6 bases from V and 5 bases from J, leaving 8 bases between.

V is TRBV25-1 and J is TRBJ1-1; D is unclear. The CDR3 totals 11 residues. The V end was cut by 8 bases, the J end by 6 bases, with 10 bases between. Germline-derived CDR1 and CDR2 are MGHDK and SYGVNS. CDR3 in amino acids: CASLLGPEAFF. As DNA, the CDR3 is TGTGCCAGCCTTCTCGGGCCTGAAGCTTTCTTT.

The chain couples TRBV7-2 to TRBJ2-3; D remains ambiguous. This CDR3 is 15 amino acids long. Trimming left V 5 bases short and J 0 bases short, with 12 bases between. From germline, CDR1 is SGHTA and CDR2 FQGNSA. Here the CDR3 DNA reads TGTGCCAGCAGCGTACTACCGCTGAGCACAGATACGCAGTATTTT. Translating it yields CASSVLPLSTDTQYF.

J is TRBJ1-1 and V is TRBV25-1; unclear D gene. This CDR3 has 12 amino acids. Trimming took off 3 bases at V and 6 bases at J, with 8 bases between the two ends. The germline V gene encodes CDR1 MGHDK and CDR2 SYGVNS. The CDR3: CASSDQLPEAFF. As DNA, the CDR3 is TGTGCCAGCAGTGATCAGTTACCTGAAGCTTTCTTT.

DNA of the CDR3: TGCAGCGTTGAGCAGGGGCCAGAGACCCAGTACTTC. Translation: CSVEQGPETQYF. V usage is TRBV29-1 and J usage is TRBJ2-5; maybe TRBD1 (6 bases). V dropped 3 bases and J dropped 4 bases, with 9 bases sitting between them. In germline, CDR1 is SQVTM, CDR2 ANQGSEA. This CDR3 is 12 amino acids long.

This clone has at least ten counts. The CDR3 protein is CASSFAARNTIYF. CDR3 sequence (DNA): TGTGCCAGCAGTTTCGCAGCTAGAAACACCATATATTTT. The chain couples TRBV27 to TRBJ1-3; no reliable D call. The V end was cut by 3 bases, the J end by 5 bases, with 8 bases between. The CDR3 totals 13 residues. In germline, CDR1 is MNHEY, CDR2 SMNVEV (reference sequence).

The table lists this clone with a few counts. Here the CDR3 reads CASSPNRATQETQYF. As DNA, the CDR3 is TGTGCCAGCAGCCCCAATAGGGCTACCCAAGAGACCCAGTACTTC. The V call is TRBV7-8, the J call TRBJ2-5; D is unclear. With 5 bases removed from V and 1 base from J, the gap between germline ends came to 14 bases. The length of the CDR3 is 15 residues. CDR1 and CDR2 from the germline V gene are SGHVS and FQNEAQ.

This clone was picked up one time. J is TRBJ2-7 and V is TRBV29-1; no clear D. This CDR3 comprises 12 residues. Germline CDR1 SQVTM, CDR2 ANQGSEA. V lost 4 bases and J 1 base, leaving 8 bases between the germline ends. This chain's CDR3 is CSVAYGSYEQYF. The CDR3 DNA is TGCAGCGTTGCCTATGGTTCCTACGAGCAGTACTTC.

The chain couples TRBV5-6 to TRBJ1-6, with TRBD1 as a possible D gene (6 bases). The germline V gene has CDR1 SGHDT and CDR2 YYEEEE. V lost 2 bases to trimming and J lost 7 bases, with 10 bases between them. This CDR3 spans 14 amino acids. The CDR3 DNA reads as TGTGCCAGCAGCTTTACAGGGACCAATTCACCCCTCCACTTT. As protein: CASSFTGTNSPLHF.

The V and J genes are TRBV2 and TRBJ2-7; possible D gene TRBD1, 5 bases. This CDR3 contains 13 residues. The V gene lost 6 bases and the J gene lost 3 bases, with 12 bases spanning the gap. The germline CDR1 and CDR2 sequences are SNHLY and FYNNEI. The CDR3 DNA reads TGTGCCAGCAGAGACAGCAGCTTCTACGAGCAGTACTTC. Amino acid sequence: CASRDSSFYEQYF.

The rearrangement links TRBV4-1 to TRBJ2-7; D not resolved. The CDR3 has 14 residues. Per germline, CDR1 MGHRA and CDR2 YSYEKL. Trimming took off 0 bases at V and 7 bases at J, with 13 bases between the two ends. CDR3 nucleotide sequence: TGCGCCAGCAGCCAAGAAGTCGGGTTGTGGGAGCAGTACTTC. This codes for CASSQEVGLWEQYF.

The CDR3 here is CASPRYFSGANVLTF. The CDR3 DNA reads TGTGCCAGCCCGAGGTACTTCTCTGGGGCCAACGTCCTGACTTTC. The chain uses TRBV5-5 and TRBJ2-6, with D unclear. The germline V gene encodes CDR1 SGHKS and CDR2 YYEKEE (reference sequence). Trimming cost V 7 bases and J 0 bases, with 11 bases left between them. The CDR3 extends over 15 amino acids.

The chain carries TRBV11-2 and TRBJ1-6; no definite D call. V shed 1 base and J shed 7 bases, with 8 bases lying between them. The CDR3 runs to 14 residues. Germline V gene lookup returns CDR1 SGHAT and CDR2 FQNNGV. The CDR3 DNA is TGTGCCAGCAGCTTAGGAGACTTGAATTCACCCCTCCACTTT. Translation gives CASSLGDLNSPLHF.